A single sample gave rise to the 19 T cell receptor beta chains below, sequenced in a study of Ad26.COV2.S vaccination and SARS-CoV-2 variants. Treatment in this sample: 15 to 20 received Ad26.COV2.S at low or high dose, single or two shots; 5 received placebo; per-sample allocation not given. After the first vaccine or placebo injection, samples were drawn on day 63. The repertoire was sequenced with immunoSEQ multiplex PCR; TCRdb's copy has only in-frame clones and lacks some. This table has more than 300,000 clones, about 82% appearing once. The input for sequencing was peripheral blood, taken in a trial of Ad26.COV2.S vaccine versus placebo. The receptors were gathered from a person aged 18-60 years who received the Ad26.COV2.S COVID-19 vaccine or a placebo.

This sequence joins TRBV28 and TRBJ2-1; 8 nucleotides match TRBD1. Germline V gene data show CDR1 as MDHEN and CDR2 as SYDVKM. V trimming: 5 bases; J trimming: 1 base; junction bases outside the gene matches: 4. This CDR3 spans 15 amino acids. The CDR3 DNA follows: TGTGCCAGCAGTCCAAGGACAGGGTCCTACAATGAGCAGTTCTTC. Its translation is CASSPRTGSYNEQFF. The variable domain in full, completed from reference TRBV28 and TRBJ2-1, reads DVKVTQSSRYLVKRTGEKVFLECVQDMDHENMFWYRQDPGLGLRLIYFSYDVKMKEKGDIPEGYSVSREKKERFSLILESASTNQTSMYLCASSPRTGSYNEQFFGPGTRLTVL.

The chain uses TRBV24-1 and TRBJ2-1, with 10 nucleotides matching TRBD2. Germline lookup yields CDR1 KGHDR and CDR2 SFDVKD. V dropped 2 bases and J dropped 7; count of bases not matched to a gene: 10. The length of the CDR3 is 17 residues. CDR3 coding DNA: TGTGCCACCAGTGATTCGGGACTAAGCGGGGGGGCGAATGAGCAGTTCTTC. Its protein product is CATSDSGLSGGANEQFF.

The chain links TRBV18 to TRBJ2-3; D is uncertain. The CDR3 loop spans 15 amino acids. CDR1 is KGHSH and CDR2 is LQKENI in the germline V gene. Between the trimmed V and J ends, which lost 0 bases and 2 bases, there was a span of 9 bases. The CDR3 DNA follows: TGTGCCAGCTCACCACCCAGCGAGTACACAGATACGCAGTATTTT. Its protein is CASSPPSEYTDTQYF.

A remark on this clone: Other DNA variants within this sample encode the same CDR3. The CDR3 bases are TGTGCCAGTAGTATAGTTGAAAACATTCAGTACTTC. It yields the protein CASSIVENIQYF. This sequence joins TRBV19 and TRBJ2-4; D gene ambiguous. Looked up from germline, CDR1 is LNHDA and CDR2 is SQIVND (reference sequence). The V end was cut by 1 base, the J end by 5 bases, with 3 bases between. The CDR3 consists of 12 residues.

The chain recombines TRBV3-1 (or the pseudogene TRBV3-2) with TRBJ1-4; D is ambiguous. In germline, CDR1 is LGHDT, CDR2 YNNKEL (reference sequence). This CDR3 has 14 amino acids. V lost 2 bases and J lost 8, with 12 bases in between. CDR3 sequence reads: CASSQHESWEKLFF. CDR3 sequence (DNA): TGTGCCAGCAGCCAACACGAGTCCTGGGAAAAACTGTTTTTT.

The genes are TRBV11-3 and TRBJ2-6; 7 nucleotides agree with TRBD1. The CDR3 is 17 residues long. V shed 5 bases, J shed 0 bases, and the junction held 7 bases outside the gene matches. Germline-derived CDR1 and CDR2 are SGHNT and YENEEA. This chain's CDR3 is CASSMGQTRSGANVLTF. For the CDR3, the DNA is TGTGCCAGCAGCATGGGACAGACCCGCTCTGGGGCCAACGTCCTGACTTTC.

This chain connects TRBV6-5 to TRBJ1-1; perhaps TRBD1 as D (6 bases). There are 16 residues in the CDR3. CDR1 MNHEY and CDR2 SVGAGI come from the germline V gene. V lost 2 bases and J 8 bases, leaving 21 bases between the germline ends. Here the CDR3 DNA reads TGTGCCAGCAGTTACCACCGGGGGGGGGCCCTAGCCGAAGCTTTCTTT. Residues: CASSYHRGGALAEAFF.

This chain joins TRBV15 and TRBJ2-5; TRBD2 agrees at 7 bases. The CDR3 consists of 16 residues. V was pared by 5 bases and J by 2 bases, with 11 bases of the junction left unmatched. Germline lookup yields CDR1 LNHNV and CDR2 YYDKDF (reference sequence). DNA for the CDR3: TGTGCCACCAGCCGAAACCCTAGCGGACTACAAGAGACCCAGTACTTC. The encoded protein is CATSRNPSGLQETQYF.

Here the CDR3 DNA reads TGTGCCAGCAGTCCCCATAATAACTATGGCTACACCTTC. It codes for CASSPHNNYGYTF. The genes are TRBV12-3 or TRBV12-4 and TRBJ1-2, with no clear D. The CDR3 length is 13 residues. V lost 5 bases and J lost 1, with 8 bases in between.

The chain recombines TRBV25-1 with TRBJ1-3; 9 bases are shared with TRBD1. Per the germline V gene, CDR1 is MGHDK and CDR2 is SYGVNS. The V gene end was trimmed by 6 bases and the J gene end by 4 bases; junction bases not matched to a gene: 16. The CDR3 totals 18 residues. This CDR3 reads CASSPKQGAQSFGNTIYF. The CDR3 DNA reads TGTGCCAGCAGCCCTAAACAGGGGGCGCAATCGTTCGGAAACACCATATATTTT.

The chain combines TRBV4-2 with TRBJ2-7; unclear D gene. Per germline, CDR1 LGHNA and CDR2 YNFKEQ. V was trimmed by 0 bases and J by 6 bases, leaving 9 bases between them. CDR3 size: 13 residues. The CDR3 sequence: CASSQDVQLEQYF. The CDR3 DNA reads TGTGCCAGCAGCCAAGATGTACAGCTCGAGCAGTACTTC.

The chain recombines TRBV3-1 (or the pseudogene TRBV3-2) with TRBJ2-7; D is uncertain. This CDR3 has 15 amino acids. CDR1 and CDR2 from the germline V gene are LGHDT and YNNKEL (reference sequence). V was shortened by 1 base and J by 0 bases, with 10 bases between the two germline ends. CDR3 DNA sequence: TGTGCCAGCAGCCAAGTCTGGCGAAGCTCCTACGAGCAGTACTTC. Translating gives CASSQVWRSSYEQYF.

Of note for this clone: One end of the junction fails to match germline, which may point to a read error. The J gene is TRBJ1-1, the V gene TRBV9; 7 bases map to TRBD1. From germline, CDR1 is SGDLS and CDR2 YYNGEE. The CDR3 extends over 14 amino acids. The CDR3 DNA follows: TGTGCCAGCAGCGCCTACTATGAGGGGGCTTTCTTGAACTTT. Translating gives CASSAYYEGAFLNF.

This rearrangement joins TRBV30 to TRBJ2-7; TRBD1 aligns across 7 bases. CDR1 is GTSNPN and CDR2 is SVGIG in the germline V gene (reference sequence). This CDR3 contains 11 residues. Trimming at V came to 2 bases and at J to 11 bases, leaving 6 bases not matched to a gene. CDR3 nucleotides: TGTGCCTGGAGTATTTCAGGACAGGAGTACTTC. Its translation: CAWSISGQEYF.

The chain recombines TRBV7-8 with TRBJ1-1; D uncertain. Trimming pared 3 bases from V and 1 base from J, leaving 9 bases between. This CDR3 has 14 residues. CDR1 is SGHVS, CDR2 FQNEAQ, per germline. Here the CDR3 reads CASSFGQTNTEAFF. The CDR3 nucleotides read TGTGCCAGCAGCTTCGGCCAGACGAACACTGAAGCTTTCTTT.

The chain carries TRBV24-1 and TRBJ2-3, with 7 bases lining up with TRBD1. Germline-derived CDR1 and CDR2 are KGHDR and SFDVKD. Trimming at V came to 7 bases and at J to 3 bases, leaving 12 bases not matched to a gene. There are 16 residues in the CDR3. Here the CDR3 DNA reads TGTGCCACCAGCCCCGCCCCAGGGGGTCCAACAGATACGCAGTATTTT. Translation gives CATSPAPGGPTDTQYF.

This chain uses TRBV7-9 with TRBJ2-6, with D possibly called TRBD1 or TRBD2 (7 bases each). Between the trimmed V and J ends, which lost 1 base and 0 bases, there was a span of 16 bases. This CDR3 is 19 amino acids long. The germline V gene encodes CDR1 SEHNR and CDR2 FQNEAQ (reference sequence). In DNA, the CDR3 is TGTGCCAGCAGCTTAGACAGGGGAGGGGGACCCTCTGGGGCCAACGTCCTGACTTTC. Protein product: CASSLDRGGGPSGANVLTF.

The chain uses TRBV3-1 (or the pseudogene TRBV3-2) and TRBJ1-5, with a tentative D call TRBD1 (5 bases). CDR3 length: 13 residues. Germline V gives CDR1 LGHDT, CDR2 YNNKEL (reference sequence). V gave up 4 bases and J gave up 5 bases, with 9 bases separating them. In DNA, the CDR3 is TGTGCCAGCAGCCTCGGGACTGATCAGCCCCAGCATTTT. Translating gives CASSLGTDQPQHF.

The chain recombines TRBV19 with TRBJ1-2; D is unclear. Looked up from germline, CDR1 is LNHDA and CDR2 is SQIVND (reference sequence). Trimming removed 10 bases from V and 7 bases from J, with 28 bases in between. This CDR3 is 16 amino acids long. In DNA form, the CDR3 reads TGTGCCACCGCTGGCCTCAGCGTCCGCGGTTTTTCTGGCTACACCTTC. It yields the protein CATAGLSVRGFSGYTF.